A single TCR beta chain is shown here with its context. Authors' methods: The authors estimated nucleated cell counts from reference gene primer amplification. Clones were sequenced by immunoSEQ multiplex PCR, and TCRdb holds only the in-frame ones, with some missing. V and J calls and clone size are copied from that table; D and trimming were computed from the DNA. The table has roughly 150,000 clones, around nine tenths seen once. The data are from a study of blood T cell repertoires in COVID-19. The wider study: Samples of COVID-19 (acute and convalescent) were obtained from the United States, Italy and Spain. PBMCs, B-cell-depleted T cells, or T cells were the source of the cDNA or gDNA that made up the material.

Seattle participants joined during active infection and were tracked over time. The CDR3 totals 13 residues. Germline CDR1 and CDR2: SGHDN and FVKESK. Deletions cut 0 bases from V and 4 bases from J, with 4 bases between. The chain joins TRBV14 to TRBJ2-1; D call uncertain. Sequenced input: peripheral blood. The source is a woman in her seventies with COVID-19, enrolled during active disease. The CDR3 loop reads CASSQDLYNEQFF. The CDR3 nucleotides read TGTGCCAGCAGCCAAGACCTGTACAATGAGCAGTTCTTC.